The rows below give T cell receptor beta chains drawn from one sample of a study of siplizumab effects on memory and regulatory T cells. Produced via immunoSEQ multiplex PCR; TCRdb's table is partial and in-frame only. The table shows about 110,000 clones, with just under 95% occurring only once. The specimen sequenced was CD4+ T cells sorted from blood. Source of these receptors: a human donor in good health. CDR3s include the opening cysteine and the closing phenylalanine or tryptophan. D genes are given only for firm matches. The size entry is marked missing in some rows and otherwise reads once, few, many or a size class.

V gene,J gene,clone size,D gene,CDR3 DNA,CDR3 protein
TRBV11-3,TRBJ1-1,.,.,TGTGCCAGCACCCTCGCCGACAGTTCCCCCGGCACTGAAGCTTTCTTT,CASTLADSSPGTEAFF
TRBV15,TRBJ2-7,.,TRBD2,TGTGCCACCAGCAGACGACTAGCGGGAGTACCCGAGCAGTACTTC,CATSRRLAGVPEQYF
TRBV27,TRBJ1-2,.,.,TGTGCCAGCAGCTCCTACCAGGGGCGGCTACATGGCTACACCTTC,CASSSYQGRLHGYTF
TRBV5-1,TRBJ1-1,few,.,TGCGCCACCACGGTTGGGACCCTGAACACTGAAGCTTTCTTT,CATTVGTLNTEAFF
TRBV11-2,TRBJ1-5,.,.,TGTGCCAGCAGCTTCTCCGTGACAGGCGATCAGCCCCAGCATTTT,CASSFSVTGDQPQHF
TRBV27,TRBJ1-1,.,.,TGTGCCAGCAGCCAAGGAAGGGCAGTCTCTGAAGCTTTCTTT,CASSQGRAVSEAFF
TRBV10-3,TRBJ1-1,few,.,TGTGCCATCGGGCAGGGCATGAACACTGAAGCTTTCTTT,CAIGQGMNTEAFF
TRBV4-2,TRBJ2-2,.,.,TGTGCCAGCAGCGCAAGCGGTTCACTTCGAAGGGAGCTGTTTTTT,CASSASGSLRRELFF
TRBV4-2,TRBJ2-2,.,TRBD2,TGTGCCAGCAGCCAATATGGTGCTAGCGGGAGTTTGTACACCGGGGAGCTGTTTTTT,CASSQYGASGSLYTGELFF
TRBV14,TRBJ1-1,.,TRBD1,TGTGCCAGCAGCCACTCGGGACAGGGGACTGAAGCTTTCTTT,CASSHSGQGTEAFF
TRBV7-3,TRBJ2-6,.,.,TGTGCCAGCAGCTTAACCGGGGGCAGGGCTGGGGCCAACGTCCTGACTTTC,CASSLTGGRAGANVLTF
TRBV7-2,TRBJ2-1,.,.,TGTGCCAGCAGCCCCTCCCTACAGGGGGGGACCTACAATGAGCAGTTCTTC,CASSPSLQGGTYNEQFF
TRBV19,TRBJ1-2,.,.,TGTGCCAGTAGCGAACGGACGTCCTTCTATGGCTACACCTTC,CASSERTSFYGYTF
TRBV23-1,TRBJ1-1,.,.,TGCGCCAGCAGTCAGCGGGGGAACACTGAAGCTTTCTTT,CASSQRGNTEAFF